These T cell receptor beta chains were read from a single sample in a study of blood T cell repertoires in COVID-19. Assay used: immunoSEQ multiplex PCR; TCRdb lists only in-frame clones, some missing. The sample carries roughly 700,000 clones, around 89% recorded once. Sequencing was carried out using peripheral blood. These receptors were collected from a woman in her late teens or twenties with acute or convalescent COVID-19. Both conserved end residues are part of each CDR3. A D gene is named only where the DNA matches it firmly.

d_gene: -; len: 16; v_gene: TRBV9; j_gene: TRBJ2-5; CDR3aa: CASSPLAGVGEETQYF
d_gene: -; len: 16; v_gene: TRBV4-3; j_gene: TRBJ1-5; CDR3aa: CASSQVAGTPVWPQHF
d_gene: -; len: 13; v_gene: TRBV29-1; j_gene: TRBJ1-2; CDR3aa: CSVEMQGFYGYTF
d_gene: -; len: 11; v_gene: TRBV29-1; j_gene: TRBJ1-1; CDR3aa: CSVEPPTEAFF
d_gene: -; len: 13; v_gene: TRBV5-6; j_gene: TRBJ2-2; CDR3aa: CASSKVGPGELFF
d_gene: TRBD2; len: 15; v_gene: TRBV4-2; j_gene: TRBJ2-7; CDR3aa: CASSPTSGVTYEQYF
d_gene: -; len: 12; v_gene: TRBV30; j_gene: TRBJ1-2; CDR3aa: CAWNSRSIGYTF
d_gene: -; len: 17; v_gene: TRBV6-2/TRBV6-3; j_gene: TRBJ1-5; CDR3aa: CASSYEGRSIRNQPQHF
d_gene: -; len: 14; v_gene: TRBV5-8; j_gene: TRBJ1-1; CDR3aa: CASSLGRSVTEAFF
d_gene: TRBD1; len: 13; v_gene: TRBV11-2; j_gene: TRBJ1-2; CDR3aa: CASSYQGASGYTF
d_gene: TRBD2; len: 16; v_gene: TRBV3-1/TRBV3-2; j_gene: TRBJ2-3; CDR3aa: CASSRGAGILTDTQYF
d_gene: -; len: 13; v_gene: TRBV9; j_gene: TRBJ1-3; CDR3aa: CASSGLSGNTIYF